The 5 T cell receptor beta chains below come from one sample, sequenced in a study of radiation and T cells in renal cell carcinoma. Measured with immunoSEQ multiplex PCR; TCRdb has only the in-frame clones, and not every one. Of 150,000 or so clones listed, more than 70% are singletons. Time point meaning: baseline pretreatment blood. Documented treatment: 15 Gy SBRT to primary tumor, nephrectomy 4 weeks later. The sample here was blood, taken from a patient whose treatment included radiotherapy and nephrectomy. The receptors shown here come from a woman between 50 and 59 years old with renal cell carcinoma.

The genes are TRBV5-4 and TRBJ1-2; TRBD1 agrees at 7 bases. The V segment lost 0 bases and the J segment 7 bases; nucleotides outside the gene matches: 6. The CDR3 has 14 amino acids. Germline CDR1 SGHNT, CDR2 YYREEE (reference sequence). In DNA form, the CDR3 reads TGTGCCAGCAGCTTGGCCTCAGGGGGAAGTGGCTACACCTTC. Protein product: CASSLASGGSGYTF.

The V gene is TRBV11-2, the J gene TRBJ1-2; D might be TRBD1 (5 bases). Between the trimmed V and J ends, which lost 5 bases and 0 bases, there was a span of 10 bases. The CDR3 is 14 residues long. Germline loops: CDR1 SGHAT, CDR2 FQNNGV. DNA of the CDR3: TGTGCCAGCAGCCTCGGGGGGTCTAACTATGGCTACACCTTC. This sequence encodes CASSLGGSNYGYTF.

The CDR3 DNA reads as TGTGCCAGCAGTGCATCCAGGGCGGGCACTGAAGCTTTCTTT. This gives the protein CASSASRAGTEAFF. J is TRBJ1-1 and V is TRBV6-1, with D possibly matching TRBD1 (5 bases). CDR1 and CDR2 (germline): MNHNS, SASEGT. The CDR3 consists of 14 residues. Trimming stripped 4 bases from V and 4 bases from J, with 13 bases between.

The chain combines TRBV7-9 with TRBJ2-5; 9 nucleotides align to TRBD1. Germline trimming cut 5 bases from V and 4 bases from J; bases unmatched to any gene: 5. Germline assignment: CDR1 SEHNR and CDR2 FQNEAQ (reference sequence). The CDR3 loop spans 14 amino acids. DNA of the CDR3: TGTGCCAGCAGCCGCGGACAGGGGAGAGAGACCCAGTACTTC. It is translated as CASSRGQGRETQYF. The full variable domain, completed using reference TRBV7-9 and TRBJ2-5, is DTGVSQNPRHKITKRGQNVTFRCDPISEHNRLYWYRQTLGQGPEFLTYFQNEAQLEKSRLLSDRFSAERPKGSFSTLEIQRTEQGDSAMYLCASSRGQGRETQYFGPGTRLLVL.

The chain uses TRBV7-9 and TRBJ2-1; D might be TRBD2 (7 bases). Deletions cut 6 bases from V and 5 bases from J, with 20 bases between. The CDR3 totals 16 residues. The V gene's germline CDR1 is SEHNR and CDR2 FQNEAQ (reference sequence). In DNA, the CDR3 is TGTGCCAGCAGAGCGGGACTCAGGGGTCGGGACAATGAGCAGTTCTTC. Protein sequence: CASRAGLRGRDNEQFF.